This T cell receptor beta chain was documented in a study of vaccination effects on CD4 cells after COVID-19. Concerning this clone itself: Its cognate antigen is unknown.

Culture proceeded for about ten days, and CD4+ T cells were then isolated. Each participant was given two doses of one vaccine (BNT162b2 or mRNA-1273). Method: immunoSEQ multiplex PCR; TCRdb's copy keeps in-frame clones and lacks some. The data show about 71,000 clones, approximately 80% seen once. The CDR3 runs 15 residues. Germline CDR1 is KGHDR and CDR2 is SFDVKD. The J segment lost 1 base and the V segment lost 4 bases, leaving 4 bases of the junction unmatched. The input for sequencing was CD4+ T cells from PBMCs cultured without peptide, taken after COVID-19 vaccination. The chain joins TRBV24-1 to TRBJ1-1, with 8 bases that match TRBD1. This TCR was sampled from a human donor who received a COVID-19 vaccine. This CDR3 is CATSDPTGGNTEAFF. CDR3 coding DNA: TGTGCCACCAGTGACCCTACAGGGGGGAACACTGAAGCTTTCTTT.